This paragraph reports one T cell receptor beta chain. Its antigen is not known. Assay: immunoSEQ multiplex PCR; the TCRdb copy retains only in-frame clones and omits some. The data hold more than 45,000 clones, with about 70% observed a single time. These data belong to a study of T cell clones after liver transplantation. Whole-study context: TCRbeta sequencing after a pre-transplant mixed lymphocyte reaction identified graft-donor-reactive clones, later tracked in post-transplant blood. Study outcomes and limitations: These preliminary findings come from unstandardized post-transplant sampling times.

The CDR3 has 14 residues. Germline V gene sequence: CDR1 MNHNY, CDR2 SVGAGI (reference sequence). Between the trimmed V and J ends, which lost 5 bases and 2 bases, there was a span of 9 bases. Sequencing was performed on CD4+ T cells from blood, taken at the approximately 16-month timepoint. The TCR sequence derives from a human patient who received a liver transplant. Some T cells may arise from the graft donor. This sequence joins TRBV6-6 and TRBJ1-4; possible D gene TRBD1, 5 bases. CDR3 region: CASSPGGTNEKLFF. In nucleotides, the CDR3 is TGTGCCAGCAGTCCCGGGGGTACTAATGAAAAACTGTTTTTT.